Following are 5 T cell receptor beta chains from one sample sequenced in a study of Graves' ophthalmopathy and Graves' hyperthyroidism. CDR3 regions of TCR beta were amplified from RNA transcripts. HTBI primers were employed in first-round RT-PCR, then a second-round multiplex PCR followed. MiXCR was run by TCRdb on the multiplex PCR reads, yielding one entry per CDR3 protein. The top ten hold around two fifths of the sample, which has approximately 210,000 distinct CDR3 sequences, approximately 21% seen once. The sequenced material came from peripheral blood. Receptors originate from a woman aged 45-65 years with Graves' ophthalmopathy.

This clonotype was found many times. V gene TRBV20-1 combines with J gene TRBJ2-5; 10 nucleotides match TRBD2. Germline trimming cut 4 bases from V and 4 bases from J; bases unmatched to any gene: 6. CDR1 DFQATT and CDR2 SNEGSKA come from the germline V gene (reference sequence). The CDR3 is 14 amino acids. The CDR3 reads CSANLAGVGETQYF. In DNA, the CDR3 is TGCAGTGCTAACCTAGCGGGAGTGGGAGAGACCCAGTACTTC.

This clonotype appeared many times. The chain is built from TRBV24-1 and TRBJ2-7, with unresolved D. In germline, CDR1 is KGHDR, CDR2 SFDVKD. The CDR3 extends over 15 amino acids. V was pared by 4 bases and J by 5 bases, with 17 bases between. CDR3 nucleotides: TGTGCCACCAGTGACCCATCAACGGGCCCCAACGAGCAGTACTTC. Amino acids: CATSDPSTGPNEQYF.

This clonotype was detected many times. The V gene is TRBV20-1, the J gene TRBJ1-1; no definite D call. The V end was cut by 0 bases, the J end by 1 base, with 3 bases between. This CDR3 is 12 amino acids long. CDR1 and CDR2 (germline): DFQATT, SNEGSKA (reference sequence). CDR3 amino acids: CSARDANTEAFF. In DNA form, the CDR3 reads TGCAGTGCTAGAGATGCGAACACTGAAGCTTTCTTT.

This sequence joins TRBV11-2 and TRBJ2-2; D is possibly TRBD2 (5 bases). The ends were cut back, 0 bases at V and 5 bases at J, with 7 bases in the middle. The CDR3 totals 14 residues. Looked up from germline, CDR1 is SGHAT and CDR2 is FQNNGV. CDR3 coding DNA: TGTGCCAGCAGCTTAGAGGGAGAGACCGGGGAGCTGTTTTTT. Protein product: CASSLEGETGELFF.

This clonotype was recorded at least ten times. V and J are TRBV20-1 and TRBJ2-7; 8 positions match TRBD1. Germline CDR1 DFQATT, CDR2 SNEGSKA (reference sequence). CDR3 length: 15 residues. V lost 3 bases to trimming and J lost 1 base; unmatched junction nucleotides: 8. The DNA of the CDR3 is TGCAGTGCTAGCTCCGAGACAGGGGCTTCCTACGAGCAGTACTTC. Translation: CSASSETGASYEQYF.